Following are 13 T cell receptor beta chains from one sample sequenced in a study of T cell repertoires in cytomegalovirus infection (dated 2019 in TCRdb). Sequenced using an Illumina HiSeq 1500. TCRdb handled the public reads itself, with Q25 trimming in fastp and clone calling in MiXCR, and kept productive beta chains. Rows merge per CDR3 protein into single entries with the most common DNA and genes. The table for this sample lists approximately 250,000 distinct CDR3 sequences; less than 9.5% of them were counted only once. The ten most abundant clones make up about 15% of the sample. The sequenced material came from PBMCs. Receptor source: a human donor in good health (CMV status not recorded). Some clones in this sample may be carry-over from other donors' samples.

The rearrangement links TRBV7-3 to TRBJ2-7; maybe TRBD2 (6 bases). V was trimmed by 5 bases and J by 5 bases, leaving 16 bases between them. The CDR3 length is 14 residues. The germline CDR1 and CDR2 sequences are SGHTA and FQGTGA. CDR3 coding DNA: TGTGCCAGCAGCCGGGACTGGGCCGCCGACGAGCAGTACTTC. Its translation: CASSRDWAADEQYF.

In its sample, this clonotype was seen many times. The CDR3 spells CASSPTTGVRNTEAFF. In nucleotides, the CDR3 is TGTGCCAGCAGCCCGACGACAGGGGTAAGGAACACTGAAGCTTTCTTT. The chain has TRBV7-8 and TRBJ1-1; the match to TRBD1 covers 8 bases. This CDR3 spans 16 amino acids. V shed 5 bases, J shed 1 base, and the junction held 9 bases outside the gene matches. Looked up from germline, CDR1 is SGHVS and CDR2 is FQNEAQ.

This clonotype has at least ten counts. The chain links TRBV7-8 to TRBJ2-7; no firm D call. Between the trimmed V and J ends, which lost 1 base and 6 bases, there was a span of 7 bases. Germline assignment: CDR1 SGHVS and CDR2 FQNEAQ. There are 12 residues in the CDR3. The CDR3 DNA reads TGTGCCAGCAGCTTAGTTTATCGCGAGCAGTACTTC. Amino acids: CASSLVYREQYF.

This clonotype was found many times. V is TRBV7-2 and J is TRBJ1-2; D is unresolved. Germline values: CDR1 SGHTA, CDR2 FQGNSA. The CDR3 length is 14 residues. Trimming took 5 bases from V and 4 from J, leaving 14 bases between them. Written as DNA, the CDR3 is TGTGCCAGCAGCCGCCGGACGGCCGGCTATGGCTACACCTTC. It is translated as CASSRRTAGYGYTF.

The table lists this clonotype with many counts. The chain combines TRBV7-2 with TRBJ1-2; maybe TRBD1 (5 bases). The CDR3 is 14 amino acids. Germline lookup yields CDR1 SGHTA and CDR2 FQGNSA. The V gene lost 7 bases and the J gene lost 6 bases, with 18 bases spanning the gap. The CDR3, as DNA: TGTGCCAGCACCGTCGACGGGACTTTCGATGGCTACACCTTC. Amino acid sequence: CASTVDGTFDGYTF. The complete variable domain, with remaining parts taken from reference TRBV7-2 and TRBJ1-2, reads GAGVSQSPSNKVTEKGKDVELRCDPISGHTALYWYRQSLGQGLEFLIYFQGNSAPDKSGLPSDRFSAERTGGSVSTLTIQRTQQEDSAVYLCASTVDGTFDGYTFGSGTRLTVV.

Ten or more counts support this clonotype. The chain couples TRBV7-6 to TRBJ2-3, with a tentative D call TRBD1 (5 bases). The CDR3 runs to 17 residues. CDR1 is SGHVS and CDR2 is FNYEAQ in the germline V gene. The V end lost 1 base, the J end lost 0 bases, and 14 bases lay between the germline ends. The CDR3 DNA reads TGTGCCAGCAGCTTAGGTGTAGGACAAGCTAGCACAGATACGCAGTATTTT. Protein product: CASSLGVGQASTDTQYF.

At least ten counts were recorded for this clonotype. The chain couples TRBV27 to TRBJ2-3; possibly TRBD2 for D (5 bases). V was shortened by 6 bases and J by 1 base, with 14 bases between the two germline ends. Germline CDR1 is MNHEY and CDR2 is SMNVEV (reference sequence). This CDR3 contains 15 residues. For the CDR3, the DNA is TGTGCCAGCAGCGCGATTCCAGCGGGCACAGATACGCAGTATTTT. Protein: CASSAIPAGTDTQYF.

The chain employs TRBV28 and TRBJ1-2; D call uncertain. The CDR3 has 12 amino acids. Germline CDR1 and CDR2: MDHEN and SYDVKM. Trimming removed 7 bases at V and 4 bases at J, with 10 bases between. The CDR3 DNA is TGTGCCAGCAACTCGGACGTCTATGGCTACACCTTC. Residues: CASNSDVYGYTF.

The chain recombines TRBV20-1 with TRBJ2-1, with TRBD1 identical over 11 bases. This CDR3 is built from 19 residues. Germline values: CDR1 DFQATT, CDR2 SNEGSKA (reference sequence). V shed 0 bases and J 4 bases; nucleotides not matched to a gene: 14. Here the CDR3 reads CSARDSRPPGQGAYNEQFF. In nucleotides, the CDR3 is TGCAGTGCTAGAGATAGTCGTCCCCCCGGACAGGGGGCGTACAATGAGCAGTTCTTC.

CDR3 protein: CSAGQGGGETQYF. CDR3 nucleotide sequence: TGCAGTGCCGGACAGGGGGGGGGAGAGACCCAGTACTTC. The chain combines TRBV20-1 with TRBJ2-5; TRBD1 matches 10 bases. V lost 6 bases, J lost 4 bases, and 5 bases stayed unmatched. Germline V gene data show CDR1 as DFQATT and CDR2 as SNEGSKA (reference sequence). CDR3 length equals 13 residues.

This clonotype appeared many times. Written as DNA, the CDR3 is TGTGCCAGCAGCCGAGACTGGGGGCAAGAGACCCAGTACTTC. It encodes CASSRDWGQETQYF. The chain is built from TRBV7-2 and TRBJ2-5, with D possibly being TRBD1 or TRBD2 (5 bases each). This CDR3 comprises 14 residues. Germline V lookup: CDR1 SGHTA, CDR2 FQGNSA. The germline V and J ends were trimmed by 5 bases and 2 bases, with 12 bases remaining between them.

This clonotype appeared many times. The gene calls are TRBV12-3 or TRBV12-4 and TRBJ2-3; unclear D gene. This CDR3 has 15 residues. With 3 bases removed from V and 0 bases from J, the gap between germline ends came to 10 bases. The CDR3 DNA reads as TGTGCCAGCAGTTTTTTACAGAAGAGCACAGATACGCAGTATTTT. Its translation: CASSFLQKSTDTQYF.

This clonotype was found many times. The chain has TRBV7-2 and TRBJ2-3; the match to TRBD2 covers 13 bases. This CDR3 contains 16 residues. V was pared by 4 bases and J by 6 bases, with 7 bases of the junction left unmatched. Germline V gene data show CDR1 as SGHTA and CDR2 as FQGNSA. The CDR3 DNA is TGTGCCAGCAGCTCCACGACTAGCGGGGGGCCGGATACGCAGTATTTT. It translates to CASSSTTSGGPDTQYF.